This T cell receptor (beta chain) derives from a study of CD8 T cells in Susac syndrome. Study conclusions and caveats: That the number of individuals in its TCR sequencing and HLA analysis was relatively small was acknowledged by the study.

A quantity of roughly 0.5 to 1 ug RNA underwent reverse transcription using random hexamers. Amplification of TCR beta CDR3 was carried out by immunoSEQ multiplex PCR, which covered 54 Vbeta and 13 Jbeta segments. TCRdb processed the immunoSEQ multiplex PCR reads anew with MiXCR; each CDR3 protein has one entry. The sample contains approximately 200,000 distinct CDR3 sequences, 92% of which appear only once. Note on this clonotype: Antigen: not known.

Losses at the gene ends were 1 base for V and 0 bases for J; bases not matched to a gene: 12. The CDR3 length is 18 residues. Germline V gene data show CDR1 as SGHRS and CDR2 as YFSETQ. TEMRA cells were FACS-enriched, with CD8+ and CD4+ T cells isolated negatively. The chain is built from TRBV5-1 and TRBJ2-5; 7 bases map to TRBD2. The source of this sequence is a human donor with multiple sclerosis. Sequenced sample: CD8+ T cells from PBMCs. CDR3 DNA sequence: TGCGCCAGCAGCTTGAGTGCCCTAGCGGATGAGTACCAAGAGACCCAGTACTTC. Translating gives CASSLSALADEYQETQYF.